The entry that follows covers one TCR beta chain sequence. Per germline, CDR1 SGHTA and CDR2 FQGNSA. The CDR3 covers 14 residues. Losses at the gene ends were 5 bases for V and 6 bases for J; bases not matched to a gene: 2. TCRdb reprocessed the RT-PCR reads via MiXCR and lists one record per CDR3 protein. The sample has under 170,000 distinct CDR3 sequences; roughly 35% are singletons. These data are taken from a study of patients and donors after allogeneic stem cell transplantation. The specimen sequenced was blood, either unsorted or a sorted T cell fraction (not recorded which). The clonotype comes from a human donor who was either an allogeneic HSCT recipient or a stem cell or donor lymphocyte infusion donor (not recorded which). It is not recorded whose cells these are; they may come from a transplant donor. The rearrangement uses TRBV7-2 and TRBJ1-4; TRBD1 matches at 11 bases. CDR3 sequence: CASSGQGADEKLFF. In DNA form, the CDR3 reads TGTGCCAGCAGCGGACAGGGGGCGGATGAAAAACTGTTTTTT.